The 6 T cell receptor beta chains reported below all come from one sample, sequenced in a study of cytomegalovirus exposure and HLA in healthy donors. Researchers ran the PCR with 60 Vbeta and 13 Jbeta primers. Here immunoSEQ multiplex PCR was the method, and the copy in TCRdb shows in-frame clones only, minus some. Of 150,000 to 200,000 clones listed, 65% to 85% are singletons. The specimen was PBMCs. The receptors shown here come from a woman aged 50 to 60 in good health and CMV-seropositive.

The genes are TRBV10-2 and TRBJ1-2, with 7 bases that match TRBD1. CDR1 is WSHSY, CDR2 SAAADI, per germline. The length of the CDR3 is 15 residues. After removal of 6 bases from V and 2 bases from J, the junction contained 9 bases not matched to a gene. The CDR3 bases are TGCGCCAGCAGCGACACGGACAGGACCAACTATGGCTACACCTTC. Its protein is CASSDTDRTNYGYTF.

The rearrangement joins TRBV29-1 to TRBJ1-4; 8 nucleotides agree with TRBD1. The junction had 6 bases not matched to a gene; V was cut back by 3 bases and J by 12 bases. Looked up from germline, CDR1 is SQVTM and CDR2 is ANQGSEA. CDR3 length equals 12 residues. Here the CDR3 DNA reads TGCAGCGTTGATGGACAGGGAAAGGAACTGTTTTTT. Encoded protein: CSVDGQGKELFF.

The rearrangement joins TRBV30 to TRBJ2-7; 7 bases are shared with TRBD1. The CDR3 is made up of 12 amino acids. J lost 3 bases, V lost 5 bases, and 4 bases had no gene match. Germline CDR1 and CDR2: GTSNPN and SVGIG (reference sequence). The CDR3 nucleotides are TGTGCCTGGGGGACAGCCAACTACGAGCAGTACTTC. Protein: CAWGTANYEQYF. Combining the CDR3 with reference TRBV30 and TRBJ2-7 gives the whole variable domain SQTIHQWPATLVQPVGSPLSLECTVEGTSNPNLYWYRQAAGRGLQLLFYSVGIGQISSEVPQNLSASRPQDRQFILSSKKLLLSDSGFYLCAWGTANYEQYFGPGTRLTVT.

V usage is TRBV7-2 and J usage is TRBJ1-2, with D tentatively TRBD1 (5 bases). V lost 3 bases and J 7 bases, leaving 24 bases between the germline ends. Per germline, CDR1 SGHTA and CDR2 FQGNSA. This CDR3 contains 17 residues. Here the CDR3 DNA reads TGTGCCAGCAGCTTGGGACGAGCCCCCCGGGGGGGTGGTGGCTACACCTTC. Its translation: CASSLGRAPRGGGGYTF. Using reference TRBV7-2 and TRBJ1-2 for the parts outside the CDR3, the full variable domain is GAGVSQSPSNKVTEKGKDVELRCDPISGHTALYWYRQSLGQGLEFLIYFQGNSAPDKSGLPSDRFSAERTGGSVSTLTIQRTQQEDSAVYLCASSLGRAPRGGGGYTFGSGTRLTVV.

The chain uses TRBV10-3 and TRBJ2-2; 9 nucleotides align to TRBD1. V shed 7 bases and J 0 bases; nucleotides not matched to a gene: 9. In germline, CDR1 is ENHRY, CDR2 SYGVKD. The CDR3 is 17 residues long. Here the CDR3 reads CAIKALGQGPNTGELFF. The CDR3 DNA reads as TGTGCCATCAAGGCCCTGGGACAGGGACCGAACACCGGGGAGCTGTTTTTT.

The gene calls are TRBV27 and TRBJ2-5, with a tentative D call TRBD2 (5 bases). The J call could be wrong; TRBJ2-7 is a better fit for the DNA end. This CDR3 region has 15 residues. CDR1 is MNHEY, CDR2 SMNVEV, per germline (reference sequence). The CDR3 protein is CASSAAPSTRYEQYF. CDR3 DNA sequence: TGTGCCAGCAGTGCCGCGCCTAGCACGCGGTACGAGCAGTACTTC.